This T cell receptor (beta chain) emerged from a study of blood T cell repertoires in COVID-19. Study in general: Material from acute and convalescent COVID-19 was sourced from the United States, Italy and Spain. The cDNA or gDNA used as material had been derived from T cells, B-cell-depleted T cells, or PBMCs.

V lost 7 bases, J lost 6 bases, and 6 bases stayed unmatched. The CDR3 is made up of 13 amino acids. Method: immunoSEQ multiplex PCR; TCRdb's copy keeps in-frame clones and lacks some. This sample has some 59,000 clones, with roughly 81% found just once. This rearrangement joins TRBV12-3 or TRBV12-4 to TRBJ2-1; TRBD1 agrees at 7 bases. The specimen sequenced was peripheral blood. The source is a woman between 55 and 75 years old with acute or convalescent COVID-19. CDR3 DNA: TGTGCCAGCACCATGACAGGGACCAATGAGCAGTTCTTC. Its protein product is CASTMTGTNEQFF.